Below, 26 T cell receptor beta chains from the same sample are listed, as sequenced in a study of blood T cell repertoires in COVID-19. Assay: immunoSEQ multiplex PCR; the TCRdb copy retains only in-frame clones and omits some. Of hundreds of thousands of clones listed, around 86% are singletons. The sequencing input was PBMCs or T cells enriched from blood (not recorded which). The receptors here all came from a woman aged 45-60 years who had recovered from COVID-19.

This chain uses TRBV18 with TRBJ2-6; 7 nucleotides agree with TRBD1. Germline CDR1 and CDR2: KGHSH and LQKENI. This CDR3 contains 16 residues. J lost 2 bases, V lost 3 bases, and 4 bases had no gene match. The CDR3 sequence: CASSPLQGTGANVLTF. CDR3 sequence (DNA): TGTGCCAGCTCACCTTTACAGGGGACTGGGGCCAACGTCCTGACTTTC.

This chain links TRBV11-3 with TRBJ1-2; D is unresolved. This CDR3 contains 13 residues. The V and J ends lost 5 bases and 6 bases respectively, with 13 bases between them. Germline V CDR1 and CDR2: SGHNT, YENEEA. The CDR3 loop is CASSLGARNGYTF. CDR3 nucleotide sequence: TGTGCCAGCAGCCTCGGAGCGCGGAATGGCTACACCTTC.

Remarks on this clone: The same CDR3 arises from other DNA sequences in this sample as well. The rearrangement links TRBV7-3 to TRBJ2-1; 7 nucleotides align to TRBD2. Germline-derived CDR1 and CDR2 are SGHTA and FQGTGA. The CDR3 has 15 amino acids. The J segment lost 0 bases and the V segment lost 1 base, leaving 0 bases of the junction unmatched. This CDR3 is CASSLRGGSYNEQFF. The CDR3 region has the DNA TGTGCCAGCAGCTTAAGGGGGGGCTCCTACAATGAGCAGTTCTTC.

The chain links TRBV30 to TRBJ1-5; 7 bases are shared with TRBD1. CDR1 and CDR2 (germline): GTSNPN, SVGIG (reference sequence). V shed 1 base and J 3 bases; nucleotides not matched to a gene: 6. The CDR3 consists of 15 residues. CDR3 residues: CAWSGTGLPNQPQHF. In DNA form, the CDR3 reads TGTGCCTGGAGTGGGACAGGACTCCCCAATCAGCCCCAGCATTTT.

The rearrangement joins TRBV5-1 to TRBJ1-4, with 7 bases fitting TRBD1. With V trimmed by 3 bases and J by 8 bases, 13 bases remained unmatched. Looked up from germline, CDR1 is SGHRS and CDR2 is YFSETQ. There are 16 residues in the CDR3. The CDR3 is CASSWTLDRAREKLFF. Written as DNA, the CDR3 is TGCGCCAGCAGCTGGACCCTAGACAGGGCGCGAGAAAAACTGTTTTTT.

This clone was detected ten times or more. The CDR3 DNA reads as TGCAGCGTTGAAACCGGCTCCTACAATGAGCAGTTCTTC. Residues: CSVETGSYNEQFF. The rearrangement joins TRBV29-1 to TRBJ2-1; no firm D call. The germline V gene encodes CDR1 SQVTM and CDR2 ANQGSEA. The CDR3 is 13 amino acids. Between the trimmed V and J ends, which lost 2 bases and 0 bases, there was a span of 5 bases.

The chain combines TRBV30 with TRBJ1-2; a possible D gene is TRBD1 (6 bases). Germline-derived CDR1 and CDR2 are GTSNPN and SVGIG (reference sequence). This CDR3 contains 13 residues. V was trimmed by 3 bases and J by 4 bases, leaving 12 bases between them. CDR3 DNA: TGTGCCTGGAGGGGTGGGGGCGGCTATGGCTACACCTTC. It is translated as CAWRGGGGYGYTF.

There are a few counts of this clone. V and J are TRBV5-6 and TRBJ2-5; possible D gene TRBD2, 6 bases. The length of the CDR3 is 14 residues. CDR1 is SGHDT, CDR2 YYEEEE, per germline. Trimming cost V 2 bases and J 6 bases, with 14 bases left between them. CDR3 sequence: CASSLAAGRKTQYF. CDR3 bases: TGTGCCAGCAGCTTAGCGGCGGGGAGGAAGACCCAGTACTTC.

The V and J genes are TRBV27 and TRBJ2-7; 10 bases map to TRBD1. Trimming at V came to 6 bases and at J to 6 bases, leaving 11 bases not matched to a gene. In germline, CDR1 is MNHEY, CDR2 SMNVEV (reference sequence). The CDR3 has 15 residues. CDR3 coding DNA: TGTGCCAGCAGCCCACTTCTGGGACAGGGGATCGAGCAGTACTTC. Amino acids: CASSPLLGQGIEQYF.

The chain has TRBV20-1 and TRBJ1-2; no definite D call. Per germline, CDR1 DFQATT and CDR2 SNEGSKA (reference sequence). The CDR3 consists of 12 residues. V lost 3 bases and J 0 bases, leaving 5 bases between the germline ends. The CDR3 bases are TGCAGTGCTAGTTCGGCTAACTATGGCTACACCTTC. Translating it yields CSASSANYGYTF.

V gene TRBV2 combines with J gene TRBJ1-1, with 9 bases fitting TRBD1. Germline loops: CDR1 SNHLY, CDR2 FYNNEI. There are 15 residues in the CDR3. The V gene end was trimmed by 8 bases and the J gene end by 5 bases; junction bases not matched to a gene: 12. The CDR3 here is CASHTGGAIGTEAFF. DNA of the CDR3: TGTGCCAGCCATACAGGGGGCGCAATCGGAACTGAAGCTTTCTTT.

This chain uses TRBV12-5 with TRBJ2-7, with D possibly matching TRBD1 (5 bases). The V end lost 0 bases, the J end lost 3 bases, and 18 bases lay between the germline ends. The CDR3 contains 17 residues. In germline, CDR1 is LGHNT, CDR2 FRNRAP. This CDR3 reads CASGLVQGVLQHYEQYF. As DNA, the CDR3 is TGTGCTAGTGGTTTGGTGCAGGGCGTTCTGCAGCACTACGAGCAGTACTTC.

V is TRBV10-2 and J is TRBJ1-1; D gene ambiguous. V was shortened by 5 bases and J by 3 bases, with 7 bases between the two germline ends. The CDR3 covers 12 residues. Germline assignment: CDR1 WSHSY and CDR2 SAAADI. The CDR3 coding sequence is TGCGCCAGCAGTCAGAGGGACACTGAAGCTTTCTTT. Translated: CASSQRDTEAFF.

The rearrangement joins TRBV9 to TRBJ1-6; D call uncertain. CDR1 SGDLS and CDR2 YYNGEE come from the germline V gene. V lost 4 bases and J lost 8, with 13 bases in between. This CDR3 has 14 amino acids. CDR3 loop: CASSLGVVDSPLHF. The CDR3 coding sequence is TGTGCCAGCAGCCTCGGGGTGGTAGATTCACCCCTCCACTTT.

This rearrangement joins TRBV5-5 to TRBJ1-6; D unclear. Germline V gene sequence: CDR1 SGHKS, CDR2 YYEKEE (reference sequence). The CDR3 consists of 15 residues. Deletions cut 4 bases from V and 5 bases from J, with 13 bases between. CDR3 nucleotide sequence: TGTGCCAGCAGCCCCCGACATCCCGATAATTCACCCCTCCACTTT. Its translation: CASSPRHPDNSPLHF.

The chain couples TRBV6-2 or TRBV6-3 to TRBJ2-2; 9 nucleotides match TRBD1. The ends lost 6 bases at V and 4 bases at J; junction bases unmatched: 9. This CDR3 is 16 amino acids long. From germline, CDR1 is MNHEY and CDR2 SVGEGT. In nucleotides, the CDR3 is TGTGCCAGCAGCAACCCGGGACAGGGCCTCACCGGGGAGCTGTTTTTT. Protein sequence: CASSNPGQGLTGELFF.

The table lists this clone with a few counts. V and J are TRBV5-1 and TRBJ2-5; D gene ambiguous. CDR1 is SGHRS and CDR2 is YFSETQ in the germline V gene. CDR3 length: 14 amino acids. V was pared by 4 bases and J by 2 bases, with 12 bases between. The CDR3 is CASSGRALQETQYF. CDR3 sequence (DNA): TGCGCCAGCAGCGGTCGTGCCCTACAAGAGACCCAGTACTTC.

The chain combines TRBV3-1 (or the pseudogene TRBV3-2) with TRBJ2-7; 14 bases agree with TRBD2. The CDR3 is 14 residues long. The J segment lost 10 bases and the V segment lost 6 bases, leaving 8 bases of the junction unmatched. Per germline, CDR1 LGHDT and CDR2 YNNKEL (reference sequence). For the CDR3, the DNA is TGTGCCAGCAGGGGGACTAGCGGGAGCCCTCAACAGTACTTC. It encodes CASRGTSGSPQQYF.

The V gene is TRBV28, the J gene TRBJ1-2; D is ambiguous. From germline, CDR1 is MDHEN and CDR2 SYDVKM. The ends were cut back, 8 bases at V and 3 bases at J, with 19 bases in the middle. The CDR3 totals 15 residues. CDR3 in DNA: TGTGCCAGCTCTGGGCGTGATCGTCCCGACTATGGCTACACCTTC. It encodes CASSGRDRPDYGYTF.

In DNA, the CDR3 is TGTGCCAGCAGCCTGGACAGAGCCTATGGCTACACCTTC. Translation: CASSLDRAYGYTF. This chain links TRBV5-4 with TRBJ1-2; D is possibly TRBD1 (6 bases). Trimming pared 4 bases from V and 4 bases from J, leaving 11 bases between. Per germline, CDR1 SGHNT and CDR2 YYREEE (reference sequence). CDR3 length equals 13 residues.

The chain has TRBV10-3 and TRBJ1-2, with TRBD1 matching over 7 bases. Germline V gene lookup returns CDR1 ENHRY and CDR2 SYGVKD. CDR3 length: 11 amino acids. The J segment lost 7 bases and the V segment lost 5 bases, leaving 1 base of the junction unmatched. CDR3 sequence reads: CAISPGGGYTF. As DNA, the CDR3 is TGTGCCATCAGTCCAGGGGGTGGCTACACCTTC.

The V gene is TRBV14, the J gene TRBJ1-1, with D maybe TRBD1 (6 bases). CDR1 is SGHDN, CDR2 FVKESK, per germline. The CDR3 consists of 15 residues. The V gene lost 5 bases and the J gene lost 0 bases, with 13 bases spanning the gap. In nucleotides, the CDR3 is TGTGCCAGCAGCTTAAAGGGGGGGCTGAACACTGAAGCTTTCTTT. It codes for CASSLKGGLNTEAFF.

In nucleotides, the CDR3 is TGTGCCAGTAGATCCCTCGGGAGGGAGCAGTTCTTC. This gives the protein CASRSLGREQFF. The chain employs TRBV19 and TRBJ2-1; 7 bases fit TRBD2. This CDR3 region has 12 residues. Germline CDR1 and CDR2: LNHDA and SQIVND (reference sequence). With 6 bases clipped from V and 10 bases from J, the junction kept 6 bases outside the gene matches.

In its sample, this clone was seen a few times. The chain has TRBV11-3 and TRBJ1-2, with 9 bases fitting TRBD1. Germline lookup yields CDR1 SGHNT and CDR2 YENEEA. This CDR3 contains 17 residues. V lost 1 base and J lost 6; bases outside the gene matches: 12. The CDR3 is CASSLGTGVKGFDGYTF. Here the CDR3 DNA reads TGTGCCAGCAGCTTAGGGACAGGGGTGAAGGGTTTCGATGGCTACACCTTC. Drawing the rest from reference TRBV11-3 and TRBJ1-2, the complete variable domain is EAGVVQSPRYKIIEKKQPVAFWCNPISGHNTLYWYLQNLGQGPELLIRYENEEAVDDSQLPKDRFSAERLKGVDSTLKIQPAELGDSAVYLCASSLGTGVKGFDGYTFGSGTRLTVV.

The sample holds a few counts of this clone. The junction differs from germline at one of its ends, possibly a read error. The chain carries TRBV6-1 and TRBJ1-4; 7 bases are shared with TRBD1. The CDR3 covers 15 residues. The germline gives CDR1 MNHNS, CDR2 SASEGT. CDR3: CASSEGTATNEKLFF. DNA of the CDR3: TGTGCCAGCAGCGAAGGGACAGCAACTAATGAAAAACTGTTTTTT.

The rearrangement uses TRBV5-4 and TRBJ2-4; 8 positions match TRBD2. CDR3 length equals 17 residues. The germline gives CDR1 SGHNT, CDR2 YYREEE (reference sequence). Trimming cost V 4 bases and J 0 bases; bases outside gene matches: 9. In DNA form, the CDR3 reads TGTGCCAGCAGCCGTACTAGCGGATGGGGAGCCAAAAACATTCAGTACTTC. As protein: CASSRTSGWGAKNIQYF.